Below are 23 T cell receptor beta chains sequenced from a single sample in a study of T-cell reconstitution after alpha-beta-depleted transplantation in children (dated by TCRdb to 2016 to 2018). Library preparation used PCR. These reads were obtained on an Illumina HiSeq 2500. To normalize quantification of the TCRbeta repertoire, the TCR libraries were built with molecular barcoding that relied on unique molecular identifiers. TCRdb reprocessed the public reads (quality trimming at Q25 with fastp, clone calling with MiXCR) and kept in-frame beta chains. Duplicate CDR3 protein sequences are folded into a single record with the most common DNA and genes. Within this sample are some 72,000 distinct CDR3 sequences, with 5.5% to 7.5% of them counted one time only. Jointly, the top ten make up around 2.4% of the sample. The sequencing here drew on PBMCs from the stem cell graft donor, taken from the stem cell graft. The receptors here all came from a human donor who donated a stem cell graft to a child with acute lymphoblastic leukemia.

The sample holds many counts of this clonotype. The V and J genes are TRBV12-3 or TRBV12-4 and TRBJ2-4, with D unclear. The length of the CDR3 is 14 residues. Deletions cut 5 bases from V and 3 bases from J, with 11 bases between. The CDR3 spells CASSTTWGKNIQYF. Written as DNA, the CDR3 is TGTGCCAGCAGTACCACTTGGGGCAAAAACATTCAGTACTTC.

This clonotype was detected ten times or more. The chain links TRBV4-3 to TRBJ1-1; unclear D gene. The CDR3 length is 16 residues. Germline-derived CDR1 and CDR2 are LGHNA and YSLEER. V lost 0 bases and J 5 bases, leaving 16 bases between the germline ends. This CDR3 is CASSQDLRHTRTEAFF. The DNA for the CDR3 is TGCGCCAGCAGCCAAGATCTAAGACATACAAGGACTGAAGCTTTCTTT.

This clonotype was seen at least ten times. The J gene is TRBJ2-7, the V gene TRBV4-1; D uncertain. Trimming removed 1 base from V and 2 bases from J, with 12 bases in between. This CDR3 is built from 15 residues. Germline CDR1 MGHRA, CDR2 YSYEKL. The CDR3 DNA reads TGCGCCAGCAGCCAAGGTCTGTCGAAGACCTACGAGCAGTACTTC. This encodes CASSQGLSKTYEQYF.

The sample holds many counts of this clonotype. The chain has TRBV12-3 or TRBV12-4 and TRBJ2-1, with 9 bases lining up with TRBD2. The CDR3 covers 14 residues. Trimming cost V 5 bases and J 5 bases; bases outside gene matches: 4. In DNA, the CDR3 is TGTGCCAGCAGTCCGGTAGCGGGAGACAATGAGCAGTTCTTC. Encoded protein: CASSPVAGDNEQFF.

This sequence joins TRBV7-8 and TRBJ1-5; 9 bases line up with TRBD1. This CDR3 is 20 amino acids long. From germline, CDR1 is SGHVS and CDR2 FQNEAQ. The ends lost 6 bases at V and 0 bases at J; junction bases unmatched: 18. CDR3: CASSSRVLSGTGNSNQPQHF. Written as DNA, the CDR3 is TGTGCCAGCAGTTCTAGGGTGCTTTCCGGGACAGGGAATAGCAATCAGCCCCAGCATTTT.

This clonotype has a count of ten or more. This rearrangement joins TRBV5-1 to TRBJ2-3; D is perhaps TRBD2 (6 bases). The CDR3 has 17 residues. Looked up from germline, CDR1 is SGHRS and CDR2 is YFSETQ. Trimming removed 0 bases from V and 6 bases from J, with 20 bases in between. CDR3 nucleotide sequence: TGCGCCAGCAGCTTGGAGGACCCTTCTAGCAGCGGGGATACGCAGTATTTT. Protein product: CASSLEDPSSSGDTQYF.

This clonotype was observed a handful of times. The chain carries TRBV29-1 and TRBJ2-1; D possibly uses TRBD1 or TRBD2 (5 bases each). Trimming took off 1 base at V and 5 bases at J, with 21 bases between the two ends. The germline CDR1 and CDR2 sequences are SQVTM and ANQGSEA. This CDR3 has 17 amino acids. CDR3: CSVEGGVGQGNDNEQFF. CDR3 in DNA: TGCAGCGTTGAAGGAGGGGTTGGGCAGGGTAACGACAATGAGCAGTTCTTC.

This clonotype was counted a few times. A much larger clone lies one base from this, so it may be a read error. The V and J genes are TRBV7-7 and TRBJ2-1; TRBD2 agrees at 11 bases. CDR1 and CDR2 (germline): SSHAT, FNYEAQ (reference sequence). The CDR3 runs to 15 residues. CDR3 residues: CASSPTSGVTNELFF. CDR3 DNA: TGTGCTAGCAGCCCGACTAGCGGGGTAACAAATGAGCTGTTCTTC.

The table lists this clonotype with many counts. This sequence joins TRBV12-3 or TRBV12-4 and TRBJ1-2; D perhaps matches TRBD1 (5 bases). Between the trimmed V and J ends, which lost 7 bases and 3 bases, there was a span of 18 bases. CDR3 size: 15 residues. Here the CDR3 reads CASIPFRTPDYGYTF. The CDR3, as DNA: TGTGCCAGCATTCCCTTTCGGACACCAGACTATGGCTACACCTTC.

This clonotype was seen only a few times. The chain employs TRBV7-2 and TRBJ2-1; perhaps TRBD1 as D (5 bases). The CDR3 loop spans 13 amino acids. Germline CDR1 reads SGHTA; CDR2 reads FQGNSA. Trimming cost V 0 bases and J 5 bases, with 5 bases left between them. CDR3 region: CASSLARDNEQFF. Here the CDR3 DNA reads TGTGCCAGCAGCTTAGCCAGGGACAATGAGCAGTTCTTC.

This clonotype was counted many times. The rearrangement links TRBV7-9 to TRBJ1-1, with D unresolved. This CDR3 is 13 amino acids long. Trimming took off 0 bases at V and 4 bases at J, with 6 bases between the two ends. The germline V gene encodes CDR1 SEHNR and CDR2 FQNEAQ (reference sequence). The CDR3 loop reads CASSLAQFTEAFF. The CDR3 nucleotides are TGTGCCAGCAGCTTAGCGCAGTTCACTGAAGCTTTCTTT.

In this sample, this clonotype turned up many times. V and J are TRBV7-8 and TRBJ2-1; 8 bases align to TRBD1. V lost 2 bases and J lost 3; bases outside the gene matches: 9. The germline V gene encodes CDR1 SGHVS and CDR2 FQNEAQ. The CDR3 sequence is 17 residues long. This CDR3 reads CASSLRVPQGDYNEQFF. The CDR3 DNA reads as TGTGCCAGCAGCTTAAGAGTCCCACAGGGGGACTACAATGAGCAGTTCTTC. The full variable domain, completed using reference TRBV7-8 and TRBJ2-1, is GAGVSQSPRYKVAKRGQDVALRCDPISGHVSLFWYQQALGQGPEFLTYFQNEAQLDKSGLPSDRFFAERPEGSVSTLKIQRTQQEDSAVYLCASSLRVPQGDYNEQFFGPGTRLTVL.

This clonotype was recorded at least ten times. The chain uses TRBV5-1 and TRBJ2-4; 7 bases map to TRBD1. J was trimmed by 2 bases and V by 0 bases; bases with no gene match: 5. CDR3 length: 16 residues. CDR1 is SGHRS, CDR2 YFSETQ, per germline. The CDR3: CASSLGTGWTKNIQYF. CDR3 bases: TGCGCCAGCAGCTTGGGGACAGGTTGGACCAAAAACATTCAGTACTTC. The full variable domain, with the rest looked up from reference TRBV5-1 and TRBJ2-4, is KAGVTQTPRYLIKTRGQQVTLSCSPISGHRSVSWYQQTPGQGLQFLFEYFSETQRNKGNFPGRFSGRQFSNSRSEMNVSTLELGDSALYLCASSLGTGWTKNIQYFGAGTRLSVL.

This clonotype occurred many times. At one end the junction does not follow the germline gene, possibly because of a read error. The chain carries TRBV12-3 or TRBV12-4 and TRBJ1-1; perhaps TRBD1 as D (6 bases). The CDR3 consists of 12 residues. For the CDR3, the DNA is TGTGCCAGCAGTTTAGTGGCGGGACAATTCGATTTT. Amino acids: CASSLVAGQFDF.

There are a few counts of this clonotype. This chain connects TRBV4-1 to TRBJ1-1; TRBD1 matches 9 bases. This CDR3 is built from 16 residues. V was clipped by 2 bases and J by 0 bases; unmatched bases: 4. Germline V gene lookup returns CDR1 MGHRA and CDR2 YSYEKL. The CDR3 sequence: CASSQRGDRVNTEAFF. The CDR3 DNA is TGCGCCAGCAGCCAAAGGGGGGACAGGGTGAACACTGAAGCTTTCTTT.

This clonotype was seen repeatedly, ten times or more. The chain links TRBV27 to TRBJ1-5; 9 bases are shared with TRBD1. There are 17 residues in the CDR3. J gave up 7 bases and V 5 bases, and 15 bases lay outside the gene matches. Germline CDR1 is MNHEY and CDR2 is SMNVEV (reference sequence). CDR3: CASSLGTGQGRVQPQHF. The CDR3 bases are TGTGCCAGCAGTCTTGGGACAGGGCAAGGTCGAGTACAGCCCCAGCATTTT.

This clonotype was seen repeatedly, ten times or more. The V and J genes are TRBV29-1 and TRBJ2-1, with 12 bases fitting TRBD2. With V trimmed by 7 bases and J by 5 bases, 9 bases remained unmatched. CDR1 and CDR2 (germline): SQVTM, ANQGSEA. This CDR3 has 15 amino acids. DNA for the CDR3: TGCAGCGGCGGGGGGGGACTAGCGGGCCACAATGAGCAGTTCTTC. This encodes CSGGGGLAGHNEQFF.

In this sample, this clonotype turned up many times. The rearrangement joins TRBV9 to TRBJ1-2; D gene ambiguous. The V gene's germline CDR1 is SGDLS and CDR2 YYNGEE. Trimming removed 2 bases at V and 0 bases at J, with 2 bases between. The CDR3 is 12 residues long. CDR3: CASSVTNYGYTF. CDR3 nucleotides: TGTGCCAGCAGCGTTACTAACTATGGCTACACCTTC.

The chain couples TRBV2 to TRBJ2-5; D remains ambiguous. This CDR3 has 14 amino acids. Per germline, CDR1 SNHLY and CDR2 FYNNEI. V was trimmed by 4 bases and J by 4 bases, leaving 13 bases between them. In DNA form, the CDR3 reads TGTGCCAGCAGTGGACCCTCGAGAGGAGAGACCCAGTACTTC. Amino acids: CASSGPSRGETQYF. Supplemented by reference TRBV2 and TRBJ2-5, the full variable domain reads EPEVTQTPSHQVTQMGQEVILRCVPISNHLYFYWYRQILGQKVEFLVSFYNNEISEKSEIFDDQFSVERPDGSNFTLKIRSTKLEDSAMYFCASSGPSRGETQYFGPGTRLLVL.

This clonotype was counted many times. The chain recombines TRBV12-3 or TRBV12-4 with TRBJ1-5; D might be TRBD1 (5 bases). Trimming took 3 bases from V and 7 from J, leaving 13 bases between them. CDR3 length equals 14 residues. This CDR3 is CASSLGGGKQPQHF. The CDR3 nucleotides are TGTGCCAGCAGTTTGGGGGGGGGAAAACAGCCCCAGCATTTT.

This clonotype was seen ten or more times. The DNA for the CDR3 is TGCGCCAGCAGCTTGGCCGGATCGCACTACGAGCAGTACTTC. Amino acid sequence: CASSLAGSHYEQYF. V usage is TRBV5-1 and J usage is TRBJ2-7; no firm D call. Trimming stripped 0 bases from V and 3 bases from J, with 10 bases between. This CDR3 region has 14 residues. CDR1 is SGHRS, CDR2 YFSETQ, per germline. The complete variable domain, with remaining parts taken from reference TRBV5-1 and TRBJ2-7, reads KAGVTQTPRYLIKTRGQQVTLSCSPISGHRSVSWYQQTPGQGLQFLFEYFSETQRNKGNFPGRFSGRQFSNSRSEMNVSTLELGDSALYLCASSLAGSHYEQYFGPGTRLTVT.

This clonotype has ten or more counts. The rearrangement uses TRBV10-2 and TRBJ2-2; TRBD1 aligns across 9 bases. The junction had 5 bases not matched to a gene; V was cut back by 0 bases and J by 6 bases. CDR3 length: 16 residues. Germline lookup yields CDR1 WSHSY and CDR2 SAAADI. CDR3 amino acids: CASSESGQGRSGELFF. CDR3 nucleotide sequence: TGCGCCAGCAGTGAGTCGGGACAGGGAAGGTCCGGGGAGCTGTTTTTT.

This clonotype was recorded many times. The chain uses TRBV9 and TRBJ2-7, with 7 bases that match TRBD1. CDR1 and CDR2 (germline): SGDLS, YYNGEE. V dropped 2 bases and J dropped 0; count of bases not matched to a gene: 5. The CDR3 runs to 15 residues. This CDR3 reads CASSVQQGSSYEQYF. For the CDR3, the DNA is TGTGCCAGCAGCGTTCAACAGGGGAGCTCCTACGAGCAGTACTTC.